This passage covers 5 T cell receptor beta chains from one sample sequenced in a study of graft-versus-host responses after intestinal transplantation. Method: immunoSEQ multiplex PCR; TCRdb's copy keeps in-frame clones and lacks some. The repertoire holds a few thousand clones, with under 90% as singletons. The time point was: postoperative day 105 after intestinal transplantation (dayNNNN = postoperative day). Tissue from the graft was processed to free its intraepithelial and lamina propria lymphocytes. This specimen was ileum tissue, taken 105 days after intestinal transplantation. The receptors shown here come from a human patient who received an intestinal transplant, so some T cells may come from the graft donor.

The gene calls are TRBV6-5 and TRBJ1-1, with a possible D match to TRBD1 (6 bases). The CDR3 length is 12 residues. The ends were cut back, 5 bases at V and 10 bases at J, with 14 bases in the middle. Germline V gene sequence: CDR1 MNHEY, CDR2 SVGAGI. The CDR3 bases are TGTGCCAGCAGTCCCCGGGGGCGCAGAGCTTTCTTT. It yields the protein CASSPRGRRAFF.

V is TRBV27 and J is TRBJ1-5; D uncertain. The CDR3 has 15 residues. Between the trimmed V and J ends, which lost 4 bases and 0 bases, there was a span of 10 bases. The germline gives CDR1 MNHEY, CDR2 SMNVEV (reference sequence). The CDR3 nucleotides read TGTGCCAGCAGTTACCGAGGGAATAGCAATCAGCCCCAGCATTTT. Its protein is CASSYRGNSNQPQHF.

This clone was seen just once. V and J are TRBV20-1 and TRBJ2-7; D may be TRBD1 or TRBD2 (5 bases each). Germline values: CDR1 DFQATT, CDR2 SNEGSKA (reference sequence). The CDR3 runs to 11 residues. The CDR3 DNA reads TGCCTCGTAGGGGACCCCTACGAGCAGTACTTC. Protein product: CLVGDPYEQYF.

The CDR3 nucleotides are TGTGCCATCAGTGACCAATGGGAGGTCGTCCCCCAAGAGACCCAGTACTTC. Translation gives CAISDQWEVVPQETQYF. The chain links TRBV10-3 to TRBJ2-5, with D possibly being TRBD2 (6 bases). V dropped 3 bases and J dropped 1 base, with 18 bases sitting between them. In germline, CDR1 is ENHRY, CDR2 SYGVKD. The CDR3 is 17 residues long.

The chain's CDR3 is CASSQDRGVSTEAFF. Written as DNA, the CDR3 is TGCGCCAGCAGCCAAGATCGGGGGGTTAGCACTGAAGCTTTCTTT. The V call is TRBV4-1, the J call TRBJ1-1, with D possibly matching TRBD1 (5 bases). The germline V gene has CDR1 MGHRA and CDR2 YSYEKL. V lost 0 bases and J lost 4, with 12 bases in between. The CDR3 extends over 15 amino acids.